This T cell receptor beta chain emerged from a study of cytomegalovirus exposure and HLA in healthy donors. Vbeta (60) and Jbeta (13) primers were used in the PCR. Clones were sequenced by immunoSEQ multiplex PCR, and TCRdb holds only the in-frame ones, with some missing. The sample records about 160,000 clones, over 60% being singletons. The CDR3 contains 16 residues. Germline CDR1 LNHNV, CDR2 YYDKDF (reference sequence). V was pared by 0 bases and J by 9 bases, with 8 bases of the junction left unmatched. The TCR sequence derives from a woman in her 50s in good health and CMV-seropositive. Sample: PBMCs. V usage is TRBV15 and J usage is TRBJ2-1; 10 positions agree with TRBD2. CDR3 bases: TGTGCCACCAGCAGAGAGACGCTAGCGGGAGCCGGTGAGCAGTTCTTC. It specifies CATSRETLAGAGEQFF.